Listed below are T cell receptor beta chains from one sample, sequenced in a study of cytomegalovirus exposure and HLA in healthy donors. Profiled with immunoSEQ multiplex PCR; TCRdb holds only in-frame clones, not every one. This table has over 150,000 clones, over 75% appearing once. Sequencing was carried out using PBMCs. These receptors all stem from a male donor in good health and CMV-seronegative. The CDR3 runs from the conserved cysteine through the conserved F or W. Fields, in order: V gene, clone size, D gene, J gene, CDR3 protein, CDR3 DNA. D genes are given only for firm matches. A row's size may be missing; if present it is once, few, many or a size class.

V gene: TRBV9
clone size: .
D gene: .
J gene: TRBJ1-5
CDR3 protein: CASSDGVSSNQPQHF
CDR3 DNA: TGTGCCAGCAGCGACGGGGTTTCAAGCAATCAGCCCCAGCATTTT

V gene: TRBV11-2
clone size: few
D gene: TRBD1
J gene: TRBJ1-2
CDR3 protein: CASSRTGNGYTF
CDR3 DNA: TGTGCCAGCAGCCGGACAGGGAATGGCTACACCTTC

V gene: TRBV5-1
clone size: .
D gene: TRBD2
J gene: TRBJ2-5
CDR3 protein: CASSWGSGGSETQYF
CDR3 DNA: TGCGCCAGCAGCTGGGGTAGCGGGGGGTCAGAGACCCAGTACTTC

V gene: TRBV27
clone size: .
D gene: TRBD2
J gene: TRBJ2-1
CDR3 protein: CASRGGSGGLIYNEQFF
CDR3 DNA: TGTGCCAGCAGGGGGGGTAGCGGGGGGCTTATCTACAATGAGCAGTTCTTC

V gene: TRBV15
clone size: .
D gene: TRBD1
J gene: TRBJ2-5
CDR3 protein: CATSRGDRGRETQYF
CDR3 DNA: TGTGCCACCAGCAGAGGGGACAGGGGGCGTGAGACCCAGTACTTC

V gene: TRBV7-9
clone size: .
D gene: TRBD2
J gene: TRBJ2-6
CDR3 protein: CASSSPLAGGAGANVLTF
CDR3 DNA: TGTGCCAGCAGCTCCCCTCTAGCGGGGGGAGCTGGGGCCAACGTCCTGACTTTC

V gene: TRBV15
clone size: .
D gene: .
J gene: TRBJ1-1
CDR3 protein: CATSVSSGENTEAFF
CDR3 DNA: TGTGCCACCAGCGTCTCCTCAGGGGAGAACACTGAAGCTTTCTTT

V gene: TRBV19
clone size: .
D gene: .
J gene: TRBJ1-1
CDR3 protein: CASQGMGTEAFF
CDR3 DNA: TGTGCCAGCCAGGGCATGGGAACTGAAGCTTTCTTT

V gene: TRBV6-5
clone size: .
D gene: TRBD1
J gene: TRBJ1-2
CDR3 protein: CASRGQTSNYGYTF
CDR3 DNA: TGTGCCAGCAGGGGACAGACTTCTAACTATGGCTACACCTTC

V gene: TRBV27
clone size: .
D gene: .
J gene: TRBJ2-5
CDR3 protein: CASSLLEQETQYF
CDR3 DNA: TGTGCCAGCAGCCTACTAGAACAAGAGACCCAGTACTTC

V gene: TRBV5-1
clone size: .
D gene: TRBD1
J gene: TRBJ2-6
CDR3 protein: CASSLDHGTGPLVLTF
CDR3 DNA: TGCGCCAGCAGCTTGGACCACGGGACAGGGCCCCTCGTCCTGACTTTC

V gene: TRBV30
clone size: once
D gene: .
J gene: TRBJ2-7
CDR3 protein: CAWSTGTPYEQYF
CDR3 DNA: TGTGCCTGGAGTACTGGGACACCCTACGAGCAGTACTTC

V gene: TRBV9
clone size: .
D gene: .
J gene: TRBJ1-1
CDR3 protein: CASSGTPLNTEAFF
CDR3 DNA: TGTGCCAGCAGCGGAACACCCCTTAACACTGAAGCTTTCTTT

V gene: TRBV25-1
clone size: .
D gene: .
J gene: TRBJ2-2
CDR3 protein: CASRGQDTGELFF
CDR3 DNA: TGTGCCAGCCGTGGACAAGACACCGGGGAGCTGTTTTTT

V gene: TRBV19
clone size: .
D gene: .
J gene: TRBJ2-3
CDR3 protein: CASSIGWQPSTDTQYF
CDR3 DNA: TGTGCCAGTAGTATAGGTTGGCAACCTAGCACAGATACGCAGTATTTT

V gene: TRBV19
clone size: .
D gene: .
J gene: TRBJ1-6
CDR3 protein: CASSIGRAGHSPLHF
CDR3 DNA: TGTGCCAGTAGTATCGGGAGGGCTGGTCATTCACCCCTCCACTTT

V gene: TRBV7-6
clone size: .
D gene: .
J gene: TRBJ2-4
CDR3 protein: CASSSEGQRGNVQYF
CDR3 DNA: TGTGCCAGCAGCTCAGAAGGACAGAGGGGCAACGTTCAGTACTTC

V gene: TRBV7-6
clone size: once
D gene: TRBD2
J gene: TRBJ2-1
CDR3 protein: CASSLAGGSAGGAHNEQFF
CDR3 DNA: TGTGCCAGCAGCTTAGCCGGGGGTTCGGCGGGGGGGGCCCACAATGAGCAGTTCTTC

V gene: TRBV6-6
clone size: .
D gene: .
J gene: TRBJ1-1
CDR3 protein: CASSYSSGLYTEAFF
CDR3 DNA: TGTGCCAGCAGTTACTCGTCAGGGCTTTACACTGAAGCTTTCTTT

V gene: TRBV5-1
clone size: few
D gene: TRBD1
J gene: TRBJ1-1
CDR3 protein: CASSSSGQGNTEAFF
CDR3 DNA: TGCGCCAGCAGTTCATCTGGACAGGGGAACACTGAAGCTTTCTTT

V gene: TRBV10-3
clone size: .
D gene: .
J gene: TRBJ2-3
CDR3 protein: CAIQDSTTDTQYF
CDR3 DNA: TGTGCCATCCAGGACTCTACCACAGATACGCAGTATTTT

V gene: TRBV7-6
clone size: .
D gene: .
J gene: TRBJ2-7
CDR3 protein: CASSLVGDSYEQYF
CDR3 DNA: TGTGCCAGCAGCTTAGTGGGCGACTCCTACGAGCAGTACTTC

V gene: TRBV7-8
clone size: .
D gene: TRBD1
J gene: TRBJ1-4
CDR3 protein: CASSSTGARATNEKLFF
CDR3 DNA: TGTGCCAGCAGCTCCACAGGGGCACGGGCAACTAATGAAAAACTGTTTTTT

V gene: TRBV5-1
clone size: .
D gene: TRBD1
J gene: TRBJ1-6
CDR3 protein: CASSAGQGYSPLHF
CDR3 DNA: TGCGCCAGCAGCGCGGGACAGGGGTATTCACCCCTCCACTTT

V gene: TRBV4-1
clone size: .
D gene: TRBD1
J gene: TRBJ1-1
CDR3 protein: CASSQDVGQGNTEAFF
CDR3 DNA: TGCGCCAGCAGCCAAGATGTAGGACAGGGGAACACTGAAGCTTTCTTT

V gene: TRBV5-1
clone size: few
D gene: TRBD2
J gene: TRBJ2-1
CDR3 protein: CASSFSSGGGYNEQFF
CDR3 DNA: TGCGCCAGCAGCTTCTCTAGCGGGGGAGGATACAATGAGCAGTTCTTC

V gene: TRBV11-2
clone size: .
D gene: .
J gene: TRBJ2-1
CDR3 protein: CASSPDSMKQFF
CDR3 DNA: TGTGCCAGCAGTCCAGACTCGATGAAGCAGTTCTTC

V gene: TRBV9
clone size: .
D gene: TRBD2
J gene: TRBJ2-1
CDR3 protein: CASSGRGGDPNEQFF
CDR3 DNA: TGTGCCAGCAGCGGACGGGGGGGAGATCCCAATGAGCAGTTCTTC

V gene: TRBV10-3
clone size: .
D gene: .
J gene: TRBJ1-2
CDR3 protein: CAISEERNYGYTF
CDR3 DNA: TGTGCCATCAGTGAGGAGAGAAACTATGGCTACACCTTC

V gene: TRBV5-1
clone size: .
D gene: .
J gene: TRBJ2-6
CDR3 protein: CASSLDQGTGANVLTF
CDR3 DNA: TGCGCCAGCAGCTTGGATCAGGGGACCGGGGCCAACGTCCTGACTTTC

V gene: TRBV7-8
clone size: .
D gene: .
J gene: TRBJ1-4
CDR3 protein: CASSLGQVGEKLFF
CDR3 DNA: TGTGCCAGCAGCTTAGGACAGGTTGGGGAAAAACTGTTTTTT

V gene: TRBV15
clone size: .
D gene: TRBD2
J gene: TRBJ2-3
CDR3 protein: CATSGLAGVGDTQYF
CDR3 DNA: TGTGCCACCAGCGGACTAGCGGGGGTAGGAGATACGCAGTATTTT

V gene: TRBV6-1
clone size: .
D gene: TRBD2
J gene: TRBJ2-5
CDR3 protein: CASSEPGGARETQYF
CDR3 DNA: TGTGCCAGCAGTGAACCGGGGGGGGCCCGGGAGACCCAGTACTTC

V gene: TRBV5-6
clone size: once
D gene: TRBD1
J gene: TRBJ2-7
CDR3 protein: CASSFGTGGEQYF
CDR3 DNA: TGTGCCAGCAGCTTTGGGACAGGGGGCGAGCAGTACTTC

V gene: TRBV2
clone size: .
D gene: .
J gene: TRBJ1-5
CDR3 protein: CASSEYRGGQPQHF
CDR3 DNA: TGTGCCAGCAGTGAATACCGAGGTGGTCAGCCCCAGCATTTT

V gene: TRBV9
clone size: .
D gene: .
J gene: TRBJ1-2
CDR3 protein: CASSVAGTPYGYTF
CDR3 DNA: TGTGCCAGCAGCGTAGCAGGGACACCGTATGGCTACACCTTC

V gene: TRBV7-8
clone size: .
D gene: TRBD1
J gene: TRBJ1-6
CDR3 protein: CASSLNAGQDRVHF
CDR3 DNA: TGTGCCAGCAGCTTAAACGCGGGACAGGACAGAGTCCACTTT

V gene: TRBV19
clone size: .
D gene: .
J gene: TRBJ2-2
CDR3 protein: CASSPAWATNTGELFF
CDR3 DNA: TGTGCCAGTAGCCCAGCCTGGGCCACCAACACCGGGGAGCTGTTTTTT

V gene: TRBV30
clone size: .
D gene: .
J gene: TRBJ2-3
CDR3 protein: CAWSQGTTSTDTQYF
CDR3 DNA: TGTGCCTGGTCCCAGGGGACAACTAGCACAGATACGCAGTATTTT

V gene: TRBV5-1
clone size: .
D gene: .
J gene: TRBJ1-5
CDR3 protein: CASSLGQPMNQPQHF
CDR3 DNA: TGCGCCAGCAGCTTGGGACAGCCGATGAATCAGCCCCAGCATTTT

V gene: TRBV5-6
clone size: .
D gene: TRBD1
J gene: TRBJ2-7
CDR3 protein: CASSPGPGTDIYEQYF
CDR3 DNA: TGTGCCAGCAGCCCGGGACCCGGGACAGACATATACGAGCAGTACTTC

V gene: TRBV7-8
clone size: .
D gene: .
J gene: TRBJ1-1
CDR3 protein: CASSLVRGGNEAFF
CDR3 DNA: TGTGCCAGCAGCTTAGTCAGGGGCGGTAATGAAGCTTTCTTT

V gene: TRBV11-2
clone size: .
D gene: .
J gene: TRBJ1-1
CDR3 protein: CASSLPLQNTEAFF
CDR3 DNA: TGTGCCAGCAGCTTACCCTTACAGAACACTGAAGCTTTCTTT

V gene: TRBV5-6
clone size: .
D gene: .
J gene: TRBJ1-3
CDR3 protein: CASTLYSGNTIYF
CDR3 DNA: TGTGCCAGCACCTTATACTCTGGAAACACCATATATTTT

V gene: TRBV5-1
clone size: few
D gene: .
J gene: TRBJ2-2
CDR3 protein: CASRVAQGYTGELFF
CDR3 DNA: TGCGCCAGCCGCGTGGCGCAGGGATACACCGGGGAGCTGTTTTTT

V gene: TRBV6-1
clone size: .
D gene: .
J gene: TRBJ1-2
CDR3 protein: CASEGYGYTF
CDR3 DNA: TGTGCCAGCGAGGGCTATGGCTACACCTTC

V gene: TRBV2
clone size: once
D gene: .
J gene: TRBJ1-6
CDR3 protein: CASRGRGNSPLHF
CDR3 DNA: TGTGCCAGCAGGGGCAGGGGTAATTCACCCCTCCACTTT

V gene: TRBV7-2
clone size: .
D gene: TRBD1
J gene: TRBJ2-7
CDR3 protein: CASSSPGQGKGEQYF
CDR3 DNA: TGTGCCAGCAGCTCACCGGGACAGGGGAAAGGGGAGCAGTACTTC

V gene: TRBV19
clone size: .
D gene: TRBD1
J gene: TRBJ1-2
CDR3 protein: CASSKGQRYTF
CDR3 DNA: TGTGCCAGTAGTAAGGGACAGCGCTACACCTTC

V gene: TRBV27
clone size: .
D gene: .
J gene: TRBJ1-6
CDR3 protein: CASSLSQGKTLHF
CDR3 DNA: TGTGCCAGCAGTTTATCCCAGGGAAAGACCCTCCACTTT

V gene: TRBV7-8
clone size: .
D gene: .
J gene: TRBJ1-5
CDR3 protein: CASSLASGGISSNQPQHF
CDR3 DNA: TGTGCCAGCAGCTTAGCAAGCGGGGGAATATCTAGCAATCAGCCCCAGCATTTT

V gene: TRBV6-1
clone size: .
D gene: .
J gene: TRBJ1-1
CDR3 protein: CASSEARGREAFF
CDR3 DNA: TGTGCCAGCAGTGAAGCGCGGGGGCGGGAAGCTTTCTTT

V gene: TRBV9
clone size: .
D gene: TRBD2
J gene: TRBJ2-3
CDR3 protein: CASSPLDGGIDTQYF
CDR3 DNA: TGTGCCAGCAGCCCTTTAGACGGGGGGATAGATACGCAGTATTTT

V gene: TRBV6-1
clone size: .
D gene: .
J gene: TRBJ1-5
CDR3 protein: CASNLNRSNQPQHF
CDR3 DNA: TGTGCCAGCAACCTTAACAGGAGCAATCAGCCCCAGCATTTT